This T cell receptor (beta chain) was identified during a study of blood T cells in healthy people across ages (dated by TCRdb to between 2014 and 2017). In the study overall: In model experiments, template switching captured about one uniquely barcoded TCR beta cDNA molecule for every two T cells. Using deep sequencing normalized with unique cDNA molecular identifiers, the study measured how TCR beta repertoire diversity changes with age. The donors were split into four age groups: young (average 16 years), middle-aged (around 40), aged (approximately 60) and long-lived (over 75). To avoid experimental bias, donors of different ages were spread randomly across the sequencing lanes. Two additional independent replicas of 1 million unique cDNA reads from the same blood draw were analyzed for two donors (one aged 18 to 30 and one aged 80 or older).

On this clonotype itself: What antigen it recognizes has not been identified. Base qualities were left out, and no much larger clone turns up one base away.

Paper-wide results and their limitations: Since profiling was done on bulk unsorted PBMCs, naive and antigen-experienced compartments could not be conclusively compared. Observed TCR beta diversity correlated strongly with the percentage of naive T cells measured by flow cytometry. Compared with the aged group, the long-lived group had more naive CD4+ T cells, fewer expanded clones and increased TCR diversity, a pattern suggesting age selection. The CMV infection status of donors was not known, potentially confounding age-related changes in expanded clonotypes. As age increased, observed TCR beta diversity per million T cells dropped in a roughly linear way, and a significant reduction was already evident by age around 41. Estimates of total diversity based on one million sequenced T cells were regarded as lower bounds and as underestimates.

The library was built by means of 5' RACE. The instrument given in TCRdb is Illumina HiSeq 2500. A second PCR of roughly 6 to 12 cycles was performed with a sample-barcoded 5' primer and a J-beta primer mix. A template-switch 5' adaptor carrying 12 random nucleotides introduced a unique molecular identifier onto each TCR beta cDNA molecule. At least 3 million CDR3-containing paired-end reads were obtained from each sample. First-strand cDNA synthesis was performed from all RNA using the Mint cDNA synthesis kit, with priming by a TRBC-specific oligonucleotide. Following uracil-DNA glycosylase treatment, a first 18-cycle PCR with universal primers M1SS and BC2_uni_R was performed on all cDNA. The paper's processing steps were these. For normalization, 1 million high-quality reads, each with a distinct molecular identifier, were randomly selected from each sample. Instead of being binned into consensus sequences, reads that shared molecular identifiers were thrown out. MiTCR, with a Q25 quality threshold and the strictest error-elimination algorithm, was used for CDR3 identification, clonotype clustering and error correction. Lower-bound total TCR beta diversity was estimated with a nonparametric unseen species model using Euler transformation. The public reads were run again by TCRdb, first through fastp at Q25 and then through MiXCR, and only productive beta chains were kept. Rows merge per CDR3 protein into single entries with the most common DNA and genes. The authors' filters were not applied to this entry. Here the sample has approximately 820,000 distinct CDR3 sequences; more than 40% occur a single time. The leading ten clones occupy roughly 19% of the sample.

From the germline V gene, CDR1 is MNHNS and CDR2 is SASEGT. The CDR3 starts with the cysteine, ends with the phenylalanine, and has 13 residues. CDR3 DNA only is kept here, 39 bases in frame from base 1. The V and J ends are trimmed by 5 bases and 6 bases, leaving 12 bases between them. Systemically healthy Caucasian individuals from Russia, around 38 in total and aged roughly 6 to 90 years, were included as donors. About 10 milliliters of peripheral blood were collected from each donor into EDTA-treated Vacutainer tubes. Ficoll-Paque density-gradient centrifugation was used to isolate PBMCs, with at least 6 million obtained per sample. Trizol reagent was used to extract total RNA from PBMCs, with at least 6 micrograms per sample. For every donor, flow cytometry on a PBMC aliquot measured the percentage of naive CD45RAhigh/CD27high T cells.

The sequence links TRBV6-1 to TRBJ2-3; too little of a D gene remains to name it. The TCR originated in a man aged 55 to 70 in good health. Sequencing input: blood. The CDR3 has the sequence CASSTPPVDTQYF. The DNA reads as follows: TGTGCCAGCAGTACTCCCCCCGTGGATACGCAGTATTTT.